This T cell receptor beta chain is from a study of shared clonotypes between healthy human individuals. Study background: The study used three CD4 naive, three CD4 memory, two CD8 naive and one CD8 memory plate per donor.

Both subsets, CD45RA+ naive and CD45RA-negative memory, were split from the CD4+ cells. With 5 bases removed from V and 8 bases from J, the gap between germline ends came to 18 bases. Germline V gene sequence: CDR1 SGHTA, CDR2 FQGNSA. This CDR3 has 14 residues. Assay: immunoSEQ multiplex PCR; the TCRdb copy retains only in-frame clones and omits some. The sample includes around 2.1 million clones, approximately 94% seen only once; the top ten take less than 0.15%. The J gene is TRBJ1-2, the V gene TRBV7-2; D is undetermined. The sample consisted of naive CD4+ T cells sorted from blood. Subset: CD45RA+ positively selected. The sequence was collected from a man younger than 35 in good health. This chain's CDR3 is CASSRGRYDSGYTF. CDR3 in DNA: TGTGCCAGCAGCCGAGGACGCTACGACTCCGGCTACACCTTC.